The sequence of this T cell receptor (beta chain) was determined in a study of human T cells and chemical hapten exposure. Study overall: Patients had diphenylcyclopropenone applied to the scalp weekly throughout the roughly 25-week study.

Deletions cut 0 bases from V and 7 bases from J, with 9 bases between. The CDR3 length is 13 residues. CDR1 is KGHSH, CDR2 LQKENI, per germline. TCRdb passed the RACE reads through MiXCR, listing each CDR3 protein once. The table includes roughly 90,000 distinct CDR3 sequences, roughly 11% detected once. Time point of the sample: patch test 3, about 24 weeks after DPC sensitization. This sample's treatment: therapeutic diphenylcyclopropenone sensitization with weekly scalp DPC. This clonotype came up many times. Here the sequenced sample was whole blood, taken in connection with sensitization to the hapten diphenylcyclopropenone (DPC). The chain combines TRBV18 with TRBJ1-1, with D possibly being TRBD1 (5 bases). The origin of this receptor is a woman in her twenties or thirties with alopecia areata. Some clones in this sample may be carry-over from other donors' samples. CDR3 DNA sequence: TGTGCCAGCTCACCACCATCACAGGTTGAAGCTTTCTTT. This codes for CASSPPSQVEAFF. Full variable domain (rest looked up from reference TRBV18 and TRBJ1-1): NAGVMQNPRHLVRRRGQEARLRCSPMKGHSHVYWYRQLPEEGLKFMVYLQKENIIDESGMPKERFSAEFPKEGPSILRIQQVVRGDSAAYFCASSPPSQVEAFFGQGTRLTVV.